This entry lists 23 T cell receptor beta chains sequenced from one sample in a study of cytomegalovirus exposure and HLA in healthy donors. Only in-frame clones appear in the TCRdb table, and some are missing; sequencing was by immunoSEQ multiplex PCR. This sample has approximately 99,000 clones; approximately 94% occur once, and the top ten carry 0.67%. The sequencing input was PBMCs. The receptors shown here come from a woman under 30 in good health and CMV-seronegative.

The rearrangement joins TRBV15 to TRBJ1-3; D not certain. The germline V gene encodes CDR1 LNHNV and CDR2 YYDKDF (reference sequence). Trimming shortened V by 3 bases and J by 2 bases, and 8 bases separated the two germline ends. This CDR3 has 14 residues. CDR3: CATSSYYTGNTIYF. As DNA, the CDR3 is TGTGCCACCAGCAGCTACTATACTGGAAACACCATATATTTT. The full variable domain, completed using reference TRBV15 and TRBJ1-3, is DAMVIQNPRYQVTQFGKPVTLSCSQTLNHNVMYWYQQKSSQAPKLLFHYYDKDFNNEADTPDNFQSRRPNTSFCFLDIRSPGLGDTAMYLCATSSYYTGNTIYFGEGSWLTVV.

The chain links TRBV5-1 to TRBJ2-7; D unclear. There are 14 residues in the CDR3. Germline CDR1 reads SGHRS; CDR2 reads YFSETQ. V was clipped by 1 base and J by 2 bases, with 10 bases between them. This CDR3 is CASSLKAQPYEQYF. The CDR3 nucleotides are TGCGCCAGCAGCTTGAAGGCACAGCCCTACGAGCAGTACTTC.

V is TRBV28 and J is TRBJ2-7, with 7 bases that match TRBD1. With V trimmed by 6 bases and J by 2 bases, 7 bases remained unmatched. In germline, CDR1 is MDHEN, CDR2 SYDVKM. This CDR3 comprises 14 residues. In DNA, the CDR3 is TGTGCCAGCAGACTACAGGGGATGGCCTACGAGCAGTACTTC. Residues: CASRLQGMAYEQYF.

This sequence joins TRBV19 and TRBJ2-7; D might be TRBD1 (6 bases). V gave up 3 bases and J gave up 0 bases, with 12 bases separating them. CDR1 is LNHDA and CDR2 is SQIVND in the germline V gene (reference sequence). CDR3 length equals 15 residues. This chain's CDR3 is CASSMLGGSSYEQYF. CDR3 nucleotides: TGTGCCAGTAGTATGTTAGGGGGATCCTCCTACGAGCAGTACTTC.

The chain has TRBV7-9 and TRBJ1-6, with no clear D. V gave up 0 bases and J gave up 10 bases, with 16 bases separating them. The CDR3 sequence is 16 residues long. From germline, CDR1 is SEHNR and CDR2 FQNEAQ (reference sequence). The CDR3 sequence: CASSLAGGRNQSPLHF. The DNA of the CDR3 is TGTGCCAGCAGCTTAGCCGGCGGGAGAAATCAGTCACCCCTCCACTTT.

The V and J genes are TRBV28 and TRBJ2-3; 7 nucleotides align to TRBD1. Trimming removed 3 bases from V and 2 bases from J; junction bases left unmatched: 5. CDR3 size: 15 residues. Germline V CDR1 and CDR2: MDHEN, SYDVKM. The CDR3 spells CASSFSTGYTDTQYF. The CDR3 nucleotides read TGTGCCAGCAGTTTCTCGACAGGGTACACAGATACGCAGTATTTT.

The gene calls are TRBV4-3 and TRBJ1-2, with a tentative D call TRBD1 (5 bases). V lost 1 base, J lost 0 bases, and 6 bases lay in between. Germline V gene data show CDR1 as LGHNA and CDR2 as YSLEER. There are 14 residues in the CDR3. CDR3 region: CASSQGTTNYGYTF. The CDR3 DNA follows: TGCGCCAGCAGCCAAGGGACAACTAACTATGGCTACACCTTC.

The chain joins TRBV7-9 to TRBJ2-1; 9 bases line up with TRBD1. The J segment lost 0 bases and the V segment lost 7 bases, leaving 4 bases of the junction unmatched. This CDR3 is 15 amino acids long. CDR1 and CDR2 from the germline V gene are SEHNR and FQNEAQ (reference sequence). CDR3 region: CASTNRGLSYNEQFF. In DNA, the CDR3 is TGTGCCAGCACCAACAGGGGGCTCTCCTACAATGAGCAGTTCTTC. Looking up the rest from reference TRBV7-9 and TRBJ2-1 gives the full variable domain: DTGVSQNPRHKITKRGQNVTFRCDPISEHNRLYWYRQTLGQGPEFLTYFQNEAQLEKSRLLSDRFSAERPKGSFSTLEIQRTEQGDSAMYLCASTNRGLSYNEQFFGPGTRLTVL.

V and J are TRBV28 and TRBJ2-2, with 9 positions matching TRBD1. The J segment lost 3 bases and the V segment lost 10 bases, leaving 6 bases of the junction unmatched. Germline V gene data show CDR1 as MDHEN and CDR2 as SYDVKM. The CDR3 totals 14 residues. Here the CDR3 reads CAISRQGDTGELFF. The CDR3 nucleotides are TGTGCCATCTCCCGACAGGGGGACACCGGGGAGCTGTTTTTT. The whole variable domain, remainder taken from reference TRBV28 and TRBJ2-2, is DVKVTQSSRYLVKRTGEKVFLECVQDMDHENMFWYRQDPGLGLRLIYFSYDVKMKEKGDIPEGYSVSREKKERFSLILESASTNQTSMYLCAISRQGDTGELFFGEGSRLTVL.

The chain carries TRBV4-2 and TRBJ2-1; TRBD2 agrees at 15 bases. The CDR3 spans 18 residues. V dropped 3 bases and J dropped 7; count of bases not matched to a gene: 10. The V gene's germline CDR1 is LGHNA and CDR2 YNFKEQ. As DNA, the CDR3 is TGTGCCAGCAGCCATCCAAGGGGACTAGCGGGGGGACGAAATGAGCAGTTCTTC. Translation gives CASSHPRGLAGGRNEQFF.

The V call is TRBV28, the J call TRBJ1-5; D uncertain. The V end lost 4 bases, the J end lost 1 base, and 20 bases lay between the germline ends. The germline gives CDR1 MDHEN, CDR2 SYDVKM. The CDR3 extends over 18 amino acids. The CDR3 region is CASSSEAQPPQSNQPQHF. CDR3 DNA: TGTGCCAGCAGTTCTGAGGCACAACCGCCGCAAAGCAATCAGCCCCAGCATTTT.

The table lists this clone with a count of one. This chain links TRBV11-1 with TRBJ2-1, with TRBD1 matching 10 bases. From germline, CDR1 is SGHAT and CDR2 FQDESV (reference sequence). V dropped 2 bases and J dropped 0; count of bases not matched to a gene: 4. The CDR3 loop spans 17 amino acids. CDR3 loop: CASSLTTGGTSYNEQFF. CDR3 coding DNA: TGTGCCAGCAGCTTAACGACAGGGGGCACCTCCTACAATGAGCAGTTCTTC.

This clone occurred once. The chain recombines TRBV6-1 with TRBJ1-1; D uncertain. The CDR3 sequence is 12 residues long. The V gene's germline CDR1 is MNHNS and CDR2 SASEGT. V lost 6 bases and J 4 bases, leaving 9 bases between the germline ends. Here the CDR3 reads CASSSRFTEAFF. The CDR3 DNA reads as TGTGCCAGCAGCTCCAGATTCACTGAAGCTTTCTTT.

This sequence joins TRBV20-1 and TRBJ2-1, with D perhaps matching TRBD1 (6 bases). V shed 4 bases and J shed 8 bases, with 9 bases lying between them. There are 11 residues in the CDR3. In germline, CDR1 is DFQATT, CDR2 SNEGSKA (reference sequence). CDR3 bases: TGCAGTGCTAACAGGGTCGATGAGCAGTTCTTC. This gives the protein CSANRVDEQFF.

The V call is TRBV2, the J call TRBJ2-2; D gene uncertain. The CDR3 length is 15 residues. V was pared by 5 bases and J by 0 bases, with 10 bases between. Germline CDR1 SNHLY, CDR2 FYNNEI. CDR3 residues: CASSRVSPNTGELFF. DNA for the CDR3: TGTGCCAGCAGTCGCGTATCCCCGAACACCGGGGAGCTGTTTTTT.

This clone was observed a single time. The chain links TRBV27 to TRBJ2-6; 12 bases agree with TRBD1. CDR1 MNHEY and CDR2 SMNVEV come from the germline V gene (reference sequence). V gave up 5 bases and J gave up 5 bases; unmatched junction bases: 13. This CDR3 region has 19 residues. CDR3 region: CASSALIPGQGARANVLTF. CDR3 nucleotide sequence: TGTGCCAGCAGTGCTCTAATTCCGGGACAGGGGGCCAGGGCCAACGTCCTGACTTTC.

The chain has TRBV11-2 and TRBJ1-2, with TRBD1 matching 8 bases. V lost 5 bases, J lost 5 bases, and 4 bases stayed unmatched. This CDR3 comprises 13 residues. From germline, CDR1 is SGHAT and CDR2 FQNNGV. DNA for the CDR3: TGTGCCAGCAGCCTACGACAGGGGTATGGCTACACCTTC. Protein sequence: CASSLRQGYGYTF.

This chain's CDR3 is CASSLEPGGSYEQYF. The CDR3 region has the DNA TGTGCCAGCAGCCTCGAACCGGGGGGCTCCTACGAGCAGTACTTC. V is TRBV7-9 and J is TRBJ2-7; 7 bases are a match to TRBD2. The CDR3 covers 15 residues. Germline V CDR1 and CDR2: SEHNR, FQNEAQ (reference sequence). V gave up 5 bases and J gave up 0 bases; unmatched junction bases: 7.

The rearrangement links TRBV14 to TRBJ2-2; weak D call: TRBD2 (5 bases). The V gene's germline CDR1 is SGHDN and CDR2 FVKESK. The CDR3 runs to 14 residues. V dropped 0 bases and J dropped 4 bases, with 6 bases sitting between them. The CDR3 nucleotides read TGTGCCAGCAGCCAAGATCGGGGCACCGGGGAGCTGTTTTTT. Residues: CASSQDRGTGELFF.

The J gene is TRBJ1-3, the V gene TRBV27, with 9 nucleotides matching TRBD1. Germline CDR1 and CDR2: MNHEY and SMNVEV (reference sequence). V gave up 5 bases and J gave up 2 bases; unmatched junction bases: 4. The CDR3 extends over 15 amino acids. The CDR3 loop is CASSKGTGPGNTIYF. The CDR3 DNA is TGTGCCAGCAGTAAAGGGACAGGGCCTGGAAACACCATATATTTT.

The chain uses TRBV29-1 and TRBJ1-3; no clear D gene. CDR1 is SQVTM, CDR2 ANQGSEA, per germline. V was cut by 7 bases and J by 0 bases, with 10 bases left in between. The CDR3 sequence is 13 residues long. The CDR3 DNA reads TGCAGCGGTGGACGGGGCTCTGGAAACACCATATATTTT. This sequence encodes CSGGRGSGNTIYF.

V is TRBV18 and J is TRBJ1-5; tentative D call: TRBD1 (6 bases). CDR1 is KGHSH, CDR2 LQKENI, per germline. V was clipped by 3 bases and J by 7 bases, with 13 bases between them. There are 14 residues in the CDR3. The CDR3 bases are TGTGCCAGCTCACCGAGGGACAACGAACAGCCCCAGCATTTT. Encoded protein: CASSPRDNEQPQHF.

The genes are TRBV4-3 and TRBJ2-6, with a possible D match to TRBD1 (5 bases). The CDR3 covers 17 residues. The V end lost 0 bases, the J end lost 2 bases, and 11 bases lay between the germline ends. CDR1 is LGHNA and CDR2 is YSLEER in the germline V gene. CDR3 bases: TGCGCCAGCAGCCAAGACTTGACAGCCGCTGGGGCCAACGTCCTGACTTTC. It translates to CASSQDLTAAGANVLTF.